The clone carrying this T cell receptor (beta chain) was recorded many times. The antigen remains unidentified. The PBMCs were sourced from fresh peripheral blood (approximately 9.6 ml). These data originate in a study of T cells in Graves' hyperthyroidism and ophthalmopathy. Overall study findings and caveats: Ophthalmopathy and stable hyperthyroidism were separated by a 13 V-J model. Ophthalmopathy onset followed model prediction by a median approximately 7 months. Within blood appeared most thyroid clonotypes that had expanded above 0.001.

The source material, RNA transcripts, was used to amplify TCR beta CDR3 regions. HTBI primers were employed in a first-round RT-PCR of the TCR CDR3. TCRdb independently ran MiXCR on the multiplex PCR reads; one entry per CDR3 protein. The sample carries some 600,000 distinct CDR3 sequences, about 14% recorded once. Losses at the gene ends were 7 bases for V and 3 bases for J; bases not matched to a gene: 7. The CDR3 has 13 amino acids. Germline lookup yields CDR1 SQVTM and CDR2 ANQGSEA. What was sequenced was blood. This chain uses TRBV29-1 with TRBJ1-1, with 8 positions matching TRBD1. This TCR came from a woman aged 30 to 39 with Graves' hyperthyroidism that later progressed to Graves' ophthalmopathy. In DNA, the CDR3 is TGCAGCGGCGCACAGGGACAGGACACTGAAGCTTTCTTT. It yields the protein CSGAQGQDTEAFF. The whole variable domain, remainder taken from reference TRBV29-1 and TRBJ1-1, is SAVISQKPSRDICQRGTSLTIQCQVDSQVTMMFWYRQQPGQSLTLIATANQGSEATYESGFVIDKFPISRPNLTFSTLTVSNMSPEDSSIYLCSGAQGQDTEAFFGQGTRLTVV.